Below, 10 T cell receptor beta chains from the same sample are listed, as sequenced in a study of vaccination effects on CD4 cells after COVID-19. Expansion with viral peptide pools was applied to antigen-specific CD4+ T cells by the ViraFEST assay prior to sequencing. Subsequent to 10 days of culture, CD4+ T cells were isolated. Vaccine administered to participants consisted of two doses of either BNT162b2 or mRNA-1273. TCRdb's table, derived via immunoSEQ multiplex PCR, lists solely in-frame clones and lacks some. The repertoire consists of around 60,000 clones, with about three quarters occurring once and the leading ten covering 1.2%. Antigens for these TCRs are unknown. The sequenced sample was CD4+ T cells from PBMCs cultured with HCoV-229E spike peptides, obtained after COVID-19 vaccination. These receptor sequences come from a human donor who received a COVID-19 vaccine.

The chain has TRBV7-2 and TRBJ2-3; TRBD1 or TRBD2 may be the D gene (5 bases each). The CDR3 sequence is 14 residues long. V dropped 0 bases and J dropped 4 bases, with 8 bases sitting between them. Germline CDR1 reads SGHTA; CDR2 reads FQGNSA. In DNA form, the CDR3 reads TGTGCCAGCAGCTTAGCCTGGGGACCAGATACGCAGTATTTT. This encodes CASSLAWGPDTQYF.

This rearrangement joins TRBV28 to TRBJ1-2; D call uncertain. The CDR3 is made up of 13 amino acids. Germline V gives CDR1 MDHEN, CDR2 SYDVKM. V was clipped by 5 bases and J by 6 bases, with 13 bases between them. CDR3 loop: CASSTQVGDGYTF. The CDR3, as DNA: TGTGCCAGCAGTACCCAAGTAGGCGATGGCTACACCTTC.

This rearrangement joins TRBV12-5 to TRBJ2-5; 13 bases line up with TRBD2. The CDR3 runs to 17 residues. The germline gives CDR1 LGHNT, CDR2 FRNRAP. V gave up 5 bases and J gave up 0 bases; unmatched junction bases: 6. Here the CDR3 DNA reads TGTGCTAGTGGTCGTGGACTAGCGGGGGCCCACCAAGAGACCCAGTACTTC. It translates to CASGRGLAGAHQETQYF.

The chain has TRBV11-2 and TRBJ2-1; D may be TRBD1 (6 bases). V was shortened by 6 bases and J by 7 bases, with 19 bases between the two germline ends. This CDR3 has 15 amino acids. Germline-derived CDR1 and CDR2 are SGHAT and FQNNGV. This chain's CDR3 is CASRRPGGRTNEQFF. The DNA of the CDR3 is TGTGCCAGCAGGCGACCTGGGGGCAGGACTAATGAGCAGTTCTTC.

The chain carries TRBV7-2 and TRBJ2-3; D assignment may be TRBD1 or TRBD2 (6 bases each). V shed 3 bases and J shed 2 bases, with 15 bases lying between them. CDR1 and CDR2 (germline): SGHTA, FQGNSA. The CDR3 totals 16 residues. The CDR3 protein is CASSFVGGPNTDTQYF. CDR3 sequence (DNA): TGTGCCAGCAGCTTCGTCGGGGGCCCTAACACAGATACGCAGTATTTT.

V gene TRBV5-1 combines with J gene TRBJ2-3; D is uncertain. The CDR3 is made up of 15 amino acids. In germline, CDR1 is SGHRS, CDR2 YFSETQ. V lost 1 base to trimming and J lost 0 bases, with 9 bases between them. CDR3 nucleotide sequence: TGCGCCAGCAGCTTGATAGCTACTAGCACAGATACGCAGTATTTT. Protein product: CASSLIATSTDTQYF. The entire variable domain, with the rest obtained from reference TRBV5-1 and TRBJ2-3, is as follows: KAGVTQTPRYLIKTRGQQVTLSCSPISGHRSVSWYQQTPGQGLQFLFEYFSETQRNKGNFPGRFSGRQFSNSRSEMNVSTLELGDSALYLCASSLIATSTDTQYFGPGTRLTVL.

This clone was seen a single time. Other DNA variants within this sample encode the same CDR3. The V gene is TRBV5-1, the J gene TRBJ2-3, with D perhaps matching TRBD1 or TRBD2 (6 bases each). The germline V gene has CDR1 SGHRS and CDR2 YFSETQ. The length of the CDR3 is 15 residues. The V end lost 0 bases, the J end lost 0 bases, and 8 bases lay between the germline ends. CDR3 nucleotides: TGCGCCAGCAGCTTGGGGGGGGCTAGCACAGATACGCAGTATTTT. Its protein product is CASSLGGASTDTQYF.

The chain is built from TRBV25-1 and TRBJ1-2; TRBD1 is a possible D gene (5 bases). Looked up from germline, CDR1 is MGHDK and CDR2 is SYGVNS. V dropped 2 bases and J dropped 8 bases, with 18 bases sitting between them. This CDR3 has 15 residues. CDR3 DNA: TGTGCCAGCAGTGAAAGCAAGGTGGTGGGGCAAGGCTACACCTTC. Its translation is CASSESKVVGQGYTF.

The chain joins TRBV18 to TRBJ1-2; 8 bases match TRBD1. This CDR3 has 16 residues. V lost 4 bases and J lost 5; bases outside the gene matches: 12. The germline V gene encodes CDR1 KGHSH and CDR2 LQKENI. The CDR3 reads CASSLTRTGPPYGYTF. The CDR3 DNA reads as TGTGCCAGCTCACTCACTCGGACAGGGCCACCTTATGGCTACACCTTC. Combining the CDR3 with reference TRBV18 and TRBJ1-2 gives the whole variable domain NAGVMQNPRHLVRRRGQEARLRCSPMKGHSHVYWYRQLPEEGLKFMVYLQKENIIDESGMPKERFSAEFPKEGPSILRIQQVVRGDSAAYFCASSLTRTGPPYGYTFGSGTRLTVV.

Remarks on this clone: This same CDR3 is encoded by further DNA sequences in the sample. The rearrangement links TRBV3-1 (or the pseudogene TRBV3-2) to TRBJ1-2; D gene uncertain. The germline gives CDR1 LGHDT, CDR2 YNNKEL (reference sequence). Deletions cut 1 base from V and 6 bases from J, with 3 bases between. CDR3 length: 11 amino acids. The CDR3 coding sequence is TGTGCCAGCAGCCAAGGCCATGGCTACACCTTC. Protein product: CASSQGHGYTF.